The clone carrying this T cell receptor (beta chain) was seen at least ten times. Antigen unknown. CDR3 length: 16 residues. CDR1 is DFQATT, CDR2 SNEGSKA, per germline (reference sequence). With V trimmed by 3 bases and J by 3 bases, 10 bases remained unmatched. This sample was taken from a study of T cells in Graves' hyperthyroidism and ophthalmopathy. Study-wide findings and caveats: Blood also showed most of the thyroid clonotypes that were expanded above 0.001. Prediction of ophthalmopathy progression came a median approximately 6 months pre-onset.

It was uncontrolled infection, other autoimmune disease, pregnancy or lactation that excluded patients. Diagnostic assessment was based on clinical symptoms, serum thyroxine and TRAb, thyroid ultrasound and orbital computed tomography. Amplification yielded TCR beta CDR3 regions, with RNA transcripts as the source. HTBI primers drove first-round RT-PCR of the TCR CDR3. TCRdb reanalysed the multiplex PCR reads using MiXCR and keeps one entry per CDR3 protein. The sample carries 540,000 or so distinct CDR3 sequences, more than 45% recorded once. The rearrangement uses TRBV20-1 and TRBJ1-5; 8 nucleotides match TRBD1. This clonotype was sampled from an adult woman with Graves' disease, either hyperthyroidism or ophthalmopathy (not recorded which). The specimen sequenced was peripheral blood or thyroid tissue (not recorded which). CDR3 nucleotides: TGCAGTGCTAGTACTCCGGGACAGGTATACAATCAGCCCCAGCATTTT. Its translation is CSASTPGQVYNQPQHF.